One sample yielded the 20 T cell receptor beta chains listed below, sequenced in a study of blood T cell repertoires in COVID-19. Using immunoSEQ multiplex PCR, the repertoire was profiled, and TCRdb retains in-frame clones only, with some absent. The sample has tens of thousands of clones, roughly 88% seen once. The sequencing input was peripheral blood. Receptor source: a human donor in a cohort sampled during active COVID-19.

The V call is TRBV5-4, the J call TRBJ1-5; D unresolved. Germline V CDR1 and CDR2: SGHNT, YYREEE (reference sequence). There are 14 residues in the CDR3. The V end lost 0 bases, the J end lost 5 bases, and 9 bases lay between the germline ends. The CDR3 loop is CASSLDLGDQPQHF. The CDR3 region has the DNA TGTGCCAGCAGCTTGGACCTAGGTGATCAGCCCCAGCATTTT.

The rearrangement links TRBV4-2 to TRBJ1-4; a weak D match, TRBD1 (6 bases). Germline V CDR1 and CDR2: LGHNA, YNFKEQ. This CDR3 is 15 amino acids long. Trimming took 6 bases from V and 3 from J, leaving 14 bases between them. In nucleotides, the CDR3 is TGTGCCAGCAGAGGGGGGGCCCTATCTAATGAAAAACTGTTTTTT. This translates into CASRGGALSNEKLFF.

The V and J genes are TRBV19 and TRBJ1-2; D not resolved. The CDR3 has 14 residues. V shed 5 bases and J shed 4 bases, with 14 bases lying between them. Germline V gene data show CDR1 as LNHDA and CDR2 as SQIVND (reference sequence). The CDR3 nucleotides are TGTGCCAGTAGTCCCCCCGGAGGATTCTATGGCTACACCTTC. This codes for CASSPPGGFYGYTF.

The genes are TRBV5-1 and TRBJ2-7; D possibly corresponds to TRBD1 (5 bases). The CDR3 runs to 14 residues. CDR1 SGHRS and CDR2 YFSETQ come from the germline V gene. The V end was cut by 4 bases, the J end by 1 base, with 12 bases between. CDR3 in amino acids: CASSPSAGSYEQYF. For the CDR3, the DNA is TGCGCCAGCAGCCCGTCCGCAGGGTCCTACGAGCAGTACTTC.

The CDR3 coding sequence is TGTGCCAGCAGCTTCGACAGAAGCAATCAGCCCCAGCATTTT. This gives the protein CASSFDRSNQPQHF. The chain is built from TRBV5-5 and TRBJ1-5; a weak D match, TRBD1 (5 bases). Germline CDR1 and CDR2: SGHKS and YYEKEE (reference sequence). CDR3 length equals 14 residues. The V gene lost 2 bases and the J gene lost 1 base, with 7 bases spanning the gap.

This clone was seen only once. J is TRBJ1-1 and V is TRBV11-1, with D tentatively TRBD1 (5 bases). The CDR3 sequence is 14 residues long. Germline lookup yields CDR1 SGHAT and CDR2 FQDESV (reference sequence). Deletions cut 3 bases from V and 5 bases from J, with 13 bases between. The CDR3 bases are TGTGCCAGCAGCTTCGGGGGTAGGGAGACTGAAGCTTTCTTT. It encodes CASSFGGRETEAFF.

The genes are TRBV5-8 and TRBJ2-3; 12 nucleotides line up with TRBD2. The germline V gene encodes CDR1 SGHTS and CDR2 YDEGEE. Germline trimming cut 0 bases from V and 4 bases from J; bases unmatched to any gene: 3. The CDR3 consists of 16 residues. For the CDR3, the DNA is TGTGCCAGCAGCTTGGCTAGCGGGGGGGCAGCAGATACGCAGTATTTT. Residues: CASSLASGGAADTQYF.

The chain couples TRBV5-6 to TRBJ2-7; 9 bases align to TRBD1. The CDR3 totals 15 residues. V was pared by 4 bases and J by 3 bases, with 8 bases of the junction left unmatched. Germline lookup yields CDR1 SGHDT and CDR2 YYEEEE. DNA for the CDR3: TGTGCCAGCAGCCGTGGGACAGGGATGTACTACGAGCAGTACTTC. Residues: CASSRGTGMYYEQYF.

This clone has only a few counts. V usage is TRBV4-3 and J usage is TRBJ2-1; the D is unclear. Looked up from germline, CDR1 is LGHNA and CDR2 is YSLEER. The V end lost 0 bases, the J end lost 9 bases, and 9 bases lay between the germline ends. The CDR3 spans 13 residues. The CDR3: CASSQENWSEQFF. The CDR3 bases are TGCGCCAGCAGCCAAGAAAATTGGAGTGAGCAGTTCTTC.

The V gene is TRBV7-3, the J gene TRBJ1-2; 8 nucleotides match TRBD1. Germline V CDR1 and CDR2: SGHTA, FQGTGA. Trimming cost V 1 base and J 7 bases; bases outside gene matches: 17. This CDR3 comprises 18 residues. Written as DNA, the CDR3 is TGTGCCAGCAGCTTAAACCCCACTTCGACAGGGGCGTTTGGTGGCTACACCTTC. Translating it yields CASSLNPTSTGAFGGYTF.

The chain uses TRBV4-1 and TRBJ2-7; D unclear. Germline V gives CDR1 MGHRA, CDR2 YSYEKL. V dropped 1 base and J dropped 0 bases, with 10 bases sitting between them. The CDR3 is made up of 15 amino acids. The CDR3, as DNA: TGCGCCAGCAGCCAAGTTCTCTCGAGCTCCTACGAGCAGTACTTC. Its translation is CASSQVLSSSYEQYF.

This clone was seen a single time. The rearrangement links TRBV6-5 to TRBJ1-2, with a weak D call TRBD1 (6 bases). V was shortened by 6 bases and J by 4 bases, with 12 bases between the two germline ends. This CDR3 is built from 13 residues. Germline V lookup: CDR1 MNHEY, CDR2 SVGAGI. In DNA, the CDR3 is TGTGCCAGCAGGCCCCCGACAGGCTATGGCTACACCTTC. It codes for CASRPPTGYGYTF.

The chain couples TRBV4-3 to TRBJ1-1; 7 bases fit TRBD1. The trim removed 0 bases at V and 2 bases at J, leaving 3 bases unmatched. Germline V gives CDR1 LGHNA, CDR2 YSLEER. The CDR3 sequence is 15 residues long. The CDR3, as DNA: TGCGCCAGCAGCCAAGATAGGGGGCCCAACACTGAAGCTTTCTTT. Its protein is CASSQDRGPNTEAFF.

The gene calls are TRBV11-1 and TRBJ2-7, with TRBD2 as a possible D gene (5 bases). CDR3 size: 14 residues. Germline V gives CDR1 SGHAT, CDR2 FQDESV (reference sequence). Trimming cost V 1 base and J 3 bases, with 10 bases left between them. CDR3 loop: CASSLVEGFYEQYF. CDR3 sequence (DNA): TGTGCCAGCAGCTTAGTAGAGGGTTTCTACGAGCAGTACTTC.

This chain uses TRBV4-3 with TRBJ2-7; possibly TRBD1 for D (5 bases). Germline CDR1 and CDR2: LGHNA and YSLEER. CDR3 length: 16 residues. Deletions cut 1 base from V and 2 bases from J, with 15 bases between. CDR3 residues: CASSQVSGPEAYEQYF. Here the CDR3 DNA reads TGCGCCAGCAGCCAAGTTTCAGGGCCAGAGGCCTACGAGCAGTACTTC.

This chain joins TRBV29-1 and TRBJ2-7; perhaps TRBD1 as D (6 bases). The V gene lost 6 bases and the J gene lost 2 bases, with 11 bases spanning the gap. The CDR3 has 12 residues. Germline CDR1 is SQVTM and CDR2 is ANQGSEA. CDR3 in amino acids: CSVTGNTYEQYF. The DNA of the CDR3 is TGCAGCGTGACAGGTAATACCTACGAGCAGTACTTC.

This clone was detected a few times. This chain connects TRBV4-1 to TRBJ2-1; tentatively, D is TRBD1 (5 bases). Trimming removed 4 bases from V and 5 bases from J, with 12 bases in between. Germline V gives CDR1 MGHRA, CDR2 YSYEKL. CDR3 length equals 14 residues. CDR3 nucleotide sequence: TGCGCCAGCAGCCTCCCGGACACCAACAATGAGCAGTTCTTC. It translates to CASSLPDTNNEQFF.

The CDR3 DNA reads as TGTGCCAGCAGCCCTGGGACTAGCGAGCACTACGAGCAGTACTTC. Encoded protein: CASSPGTSEHYEQYF. The genes are TRBV3-1 (or the pseudogene TRBV3-2) and TRBJ2-7; 10 bases line up with TRBD2. The junction had 6 bases not matched to a gene; V was cut back by 4 bases and J by 3 bases. Germline assignment: CDR1 LGHDT and CDR2 YNNKEL (reference sequence). The CDR3 runs to 15 residues.

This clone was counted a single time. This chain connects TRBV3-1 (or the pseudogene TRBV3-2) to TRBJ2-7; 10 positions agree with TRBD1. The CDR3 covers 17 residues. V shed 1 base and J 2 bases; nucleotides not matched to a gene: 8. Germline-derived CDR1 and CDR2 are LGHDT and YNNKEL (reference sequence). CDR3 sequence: CASSQAGDRGQTYEQYF. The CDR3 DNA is TGTGCCAGCAGCCAAGCGGGGGACAGGGGTCAGACCTACGAGCAGTACTTC.

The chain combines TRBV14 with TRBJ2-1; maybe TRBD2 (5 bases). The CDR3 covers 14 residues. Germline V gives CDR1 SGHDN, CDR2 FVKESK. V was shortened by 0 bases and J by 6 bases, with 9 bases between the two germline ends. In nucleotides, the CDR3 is TGTGCCAGCAGCCAAGAAGTTCTAGCCAATGAGCAGTTCTTC. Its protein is CASSQEVLANEQFF.